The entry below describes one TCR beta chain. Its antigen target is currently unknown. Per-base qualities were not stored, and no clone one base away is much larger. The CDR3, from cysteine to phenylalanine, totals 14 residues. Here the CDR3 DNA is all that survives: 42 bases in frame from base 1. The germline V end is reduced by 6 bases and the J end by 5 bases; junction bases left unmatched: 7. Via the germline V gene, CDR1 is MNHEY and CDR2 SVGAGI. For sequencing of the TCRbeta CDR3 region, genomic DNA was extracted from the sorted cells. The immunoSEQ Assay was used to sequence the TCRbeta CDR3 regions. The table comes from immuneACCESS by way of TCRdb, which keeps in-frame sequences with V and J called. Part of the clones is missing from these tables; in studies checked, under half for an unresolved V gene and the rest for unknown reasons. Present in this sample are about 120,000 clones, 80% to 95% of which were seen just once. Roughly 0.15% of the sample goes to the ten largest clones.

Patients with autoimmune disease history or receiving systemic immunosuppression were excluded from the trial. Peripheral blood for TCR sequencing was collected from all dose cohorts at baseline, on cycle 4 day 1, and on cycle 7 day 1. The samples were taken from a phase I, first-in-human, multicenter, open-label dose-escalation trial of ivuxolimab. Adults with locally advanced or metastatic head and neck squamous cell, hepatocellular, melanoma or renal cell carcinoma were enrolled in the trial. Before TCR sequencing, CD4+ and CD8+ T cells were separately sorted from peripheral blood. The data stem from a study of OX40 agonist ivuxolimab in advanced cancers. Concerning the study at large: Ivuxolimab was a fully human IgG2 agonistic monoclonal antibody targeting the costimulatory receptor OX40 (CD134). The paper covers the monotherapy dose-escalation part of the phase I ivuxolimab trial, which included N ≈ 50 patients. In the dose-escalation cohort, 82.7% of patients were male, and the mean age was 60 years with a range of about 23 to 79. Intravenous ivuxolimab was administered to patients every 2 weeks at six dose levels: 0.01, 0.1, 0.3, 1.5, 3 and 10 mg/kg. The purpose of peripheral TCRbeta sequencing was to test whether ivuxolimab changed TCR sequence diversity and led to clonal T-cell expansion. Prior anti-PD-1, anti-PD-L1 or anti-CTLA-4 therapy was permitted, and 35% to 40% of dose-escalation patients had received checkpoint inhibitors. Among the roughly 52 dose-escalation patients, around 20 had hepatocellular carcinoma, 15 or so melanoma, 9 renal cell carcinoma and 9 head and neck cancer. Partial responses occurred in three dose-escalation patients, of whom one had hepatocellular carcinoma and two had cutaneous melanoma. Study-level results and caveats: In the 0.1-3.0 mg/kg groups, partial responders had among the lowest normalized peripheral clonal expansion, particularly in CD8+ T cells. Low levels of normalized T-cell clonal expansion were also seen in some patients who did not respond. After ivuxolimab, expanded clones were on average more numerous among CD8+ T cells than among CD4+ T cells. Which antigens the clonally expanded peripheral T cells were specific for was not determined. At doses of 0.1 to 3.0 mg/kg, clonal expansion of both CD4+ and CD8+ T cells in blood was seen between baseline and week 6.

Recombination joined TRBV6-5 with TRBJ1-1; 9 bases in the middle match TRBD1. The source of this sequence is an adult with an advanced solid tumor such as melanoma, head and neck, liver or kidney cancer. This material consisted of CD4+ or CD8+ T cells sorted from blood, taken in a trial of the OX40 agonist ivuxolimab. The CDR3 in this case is CASSRDRGGTEAFF. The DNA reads TGTGCCAGCAGCCGCGACAGGGGGGGAACTGAAGCTTTCTTT.